The clone carrying this TCR beta chain was detected many times. Antigen specificity is unknown. No patient received treatment before thyroid surgery. Authors' analysis steps: The study built a papillary thyroid cancer distant-metastasis classifier from CDR3 differences across clinicopathological groups. TCRdb ran MiXCR on the PCR reads. These V and J calls rely on TCRdb rather than the paper's analysis. Counted here are approximately 90,000 clones, about 12% occurring once; the ten biggest clones make up approximately 11%. This record belongs to a study of metastatic and nonmetastatic thyroid tumors. Across the whole study: A comparison of repertoires was made across blood and tumor or nodule tissue from malignant and benign thyroid patients. Study-wide results and caveats: Benign nodules reportedly had significantly lower TCR beta diversity than malignant thyroid tumors in blood and tumor.

The clonotype comes from a female donor with papillary thyroid cancer or a benign thyroid nodule (not recorded which). Some clones in this sample may be carry-over from other donors' samples. Sequenced input: blood.

The CDR3 sequence: CASSQVVGQSYEQYF. CDR3 DNA: TGCGCCAGCAGCCAAGTCGTCGGACAGAGCTACGAGCAGTACTTC. J is TRBJ2-7 and V is TRBV4-3, with D perhaps TRBD1 (6 bases). Germline V lookup: CDR1 LGHNA, CDR2 YSLEER. The CDR3 runs 15 residues. The germline V and J ends were trimmed by 1 base and 3 bases, with 13 bases remaining between them.